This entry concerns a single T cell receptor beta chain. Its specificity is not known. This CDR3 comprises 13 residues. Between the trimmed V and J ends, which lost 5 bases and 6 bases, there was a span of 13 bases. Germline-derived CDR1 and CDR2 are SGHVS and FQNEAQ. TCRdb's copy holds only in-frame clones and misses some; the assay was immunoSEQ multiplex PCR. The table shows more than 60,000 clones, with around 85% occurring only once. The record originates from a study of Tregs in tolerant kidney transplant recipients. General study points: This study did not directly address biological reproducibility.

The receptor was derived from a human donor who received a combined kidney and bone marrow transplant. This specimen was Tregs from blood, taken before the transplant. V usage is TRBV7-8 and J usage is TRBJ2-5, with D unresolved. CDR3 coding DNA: TGTGCCAGCAGCCTCCCCCCCGTTCAGACCCAGTACTTC. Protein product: CASSLPPVQTQYF.